This T cell receptor beta chain originates from a study of CD8 T cells in Susac syndrome. After extraction with the RNeasy kit, roughly 0.45 to 1 ug of the RNA was reverse transcribed using random hexamers. Via MiXCR, TCRdb re-called the immunoSEQ multiplex PCR reads, giving one row per CDR3 protein. There are more than 110,000 distinct CDR3 sequences in the sample; 95% occur only once, and 0.13% to 0.15% lies in the top ten. V was clipped by 5 bases and J by 3 bases, with 14 bases between them. In germline, CDR1 is DFQATT, CDR2 SNEGSKA (reference sequence). The CDR3 is 13 amino acids. This chain uses TRBV20-1 with TRBJ2-7; D gene unclear. This sequence was found in a human donor with Susac syndrome. Sequencing used CD4+ T cells from PBMCs. The chain's CDR3 is CSAPGRGNYEQYF. The DNA of the CDR3 is TGCAGTGCTCCTGGACGTGGGAACTACGAGCAGTACTTC.